Listed here are 4 T cell receptor beta chains from one sample, sequenced in a study of cytomegalovirus exposure and HLA in healthy donors (dated by TCRdb to about 2017). Receptor amplification or capture employed the immunoSEQ multiplex PCR assay. A mixture of 60 forward primers for TCR Vbeta segments and 13 reverse primers for TCR Jbeta segments was used in the multiplex PCR. Not all clones reach the TCRdb copy of this immuneACCESS table, which keeps in-frame sequences only. Checked studies attribute under half of the gap to unresolved V genes and leave the rest unexplained. Counted in this sample were under 130,000 clones; around 62% of them appeared once. The ten top clones hold 3.8% of the sample. Sequenced material: PBMCs. These receptors came from a man younger than 40 in good health and CMV-seropositive.

There are a few counts of this clone. The chain carries TRBV6-9 and TRBJ1-1, with TRBD1 matching 10 bases. J gave up 5 bases and V 6 bases, and 9 bases lay outside the gene matches. This CDR3 has 15 residues. CDR1 is MNHGY and CDR2 is SVAAGI in the germline V gene. The CDR3 is CASRRTGGRVTEAFF. The CDR3 region has the DNA TGTGCCAGCAGGCGGACAGGGGGTAGGGTGACTGAAGCTTTCTTT.

As for this clone: This same CDR3 is encoded by further DNA sequences in the sample. The chain is built from TRBV6-1 and TRBJ1-1; no clear D. V was shortened by 7 bases and J by 2 bases, with 5 bases between the two germline ends. Germline CDR1 MNHNS, CDR2 SASEGT. The length of the CDR3 is 11 residues. For the CDR3, the DNA is TGTGCCAGCAATACAAACACTGAAGCTTTCTTT. It yields the protein CASNTNTEAFF.

On this clone: Sequence at one end of the junction differs from germline and may be a read error. This chain connects TRBV5-6 to TRBJ2-7; 7 nucleotides line up with TRBD2. The length of the CDR3 is 12 residues. CDR1 SGHDT and CDR2 YYEEEE come from the germline V gene. CDR3 nucleotide sequence: TGCCCGTTTGGCGGGGGTTTTTACGAGCAGTACTTC. Encoded protein: CPFGGGFYEQYF.

The V call is TRBV5-4, the J call TRBJ1-1; possible D gene TRBD1, 5 bases. The CDR3 covers 16 residues. V was clipped by 5 bases and J by 0 bases, with 17 bases between them. Germline CDR1 SGHNT, CDR2 YYREEE (reference sequence). In nucleotides, the CDR3 is TGTGCCAGCAGAGAGGGCGGAGGGGTGGTGAACACTGAAGCTTTCTTT. Protein product: CASREGGGVVNTEAFF. The variable domain in full, completed from reference TRBV5-4 and TRBJ1-1, reads ETGVTQSPTHLIKTRGQQVTLRCSSQSGHNTVSWYQQALGQGPQFIFQYYREEENGRGNFPPRFSGLQFPNYSSELNVNALELDDSALYLCASREGGGVVNTEAFFGQGTRLTVV.